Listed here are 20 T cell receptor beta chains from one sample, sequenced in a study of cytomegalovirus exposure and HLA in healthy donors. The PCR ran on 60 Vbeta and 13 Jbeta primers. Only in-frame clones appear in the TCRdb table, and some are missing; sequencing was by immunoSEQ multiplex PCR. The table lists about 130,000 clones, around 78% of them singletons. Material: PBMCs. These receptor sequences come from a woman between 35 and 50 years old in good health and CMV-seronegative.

In DNA, the CDR3 is TGCGCCACCTCGACTGTAACCGGGACAGGGGGCCACGAGCAGTACTTC. Translating gives CATSTVTGTGGHEQYF. The chain has TRBV10-2 and TRBJ2-7; 12 bases are a match to TRBD1. Per germline, CDR1 WSHSY and CDR2 SAAADI. V lost 10 bases, J lost 5 bases, and 15 bases stayed unmatched. The CDR3 covers 16 residues.

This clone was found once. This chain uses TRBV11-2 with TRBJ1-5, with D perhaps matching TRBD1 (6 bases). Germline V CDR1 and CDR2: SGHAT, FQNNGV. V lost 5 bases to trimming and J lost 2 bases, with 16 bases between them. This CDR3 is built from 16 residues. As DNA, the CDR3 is TGTGCCAGCAGCGTTTCGGGCAGGGGAGGCAATCAGCCCCAGCATTTT. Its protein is CASSVSGRGGNQPQHF.

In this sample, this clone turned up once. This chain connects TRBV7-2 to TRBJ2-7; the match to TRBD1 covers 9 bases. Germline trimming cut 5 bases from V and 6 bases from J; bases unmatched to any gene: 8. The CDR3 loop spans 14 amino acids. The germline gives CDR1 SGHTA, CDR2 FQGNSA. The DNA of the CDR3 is TGTGCCAGCAGCCCTTGGACAGGGGAGGGCGAGCAGTACTTC. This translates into CASSPWTGEGEQYF.

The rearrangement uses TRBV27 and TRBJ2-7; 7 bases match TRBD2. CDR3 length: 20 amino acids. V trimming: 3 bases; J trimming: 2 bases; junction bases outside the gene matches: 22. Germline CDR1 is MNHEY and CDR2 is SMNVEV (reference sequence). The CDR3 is CASSFGVLAGATSIPYEQYF. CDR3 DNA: TGTGCCAGCAGTTTCGGGGTCCTTGCGGGAGCCACATCGATCCCCTACGAGCAGTACTTC.

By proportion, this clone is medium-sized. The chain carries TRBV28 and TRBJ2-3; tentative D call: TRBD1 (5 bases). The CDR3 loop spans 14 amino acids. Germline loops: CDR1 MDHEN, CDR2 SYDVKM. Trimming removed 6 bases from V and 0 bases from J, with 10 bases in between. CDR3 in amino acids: CASSPDSSTDTQYF. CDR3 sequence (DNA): TGTGCCAGCAGCCCTGACAGTAGCACAGATACGCAGTATTTT.

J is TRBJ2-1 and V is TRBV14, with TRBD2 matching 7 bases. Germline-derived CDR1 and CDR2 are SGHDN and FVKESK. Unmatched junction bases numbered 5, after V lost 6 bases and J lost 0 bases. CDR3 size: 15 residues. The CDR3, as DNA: TGTGCCAGCAGAATGGGGGGGGGCTCCTACAATGAGCAGTTCTTC. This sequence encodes CASRMGGGSYNEQFF.

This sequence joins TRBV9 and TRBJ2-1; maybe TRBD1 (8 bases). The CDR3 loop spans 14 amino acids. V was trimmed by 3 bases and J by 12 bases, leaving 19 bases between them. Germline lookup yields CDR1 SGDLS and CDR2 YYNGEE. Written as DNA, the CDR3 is TGTGCCAGCAGCGATCCGATACAGGGGGGGGTGCAGTTCTTC. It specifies CASSDPIQGGVQFF.

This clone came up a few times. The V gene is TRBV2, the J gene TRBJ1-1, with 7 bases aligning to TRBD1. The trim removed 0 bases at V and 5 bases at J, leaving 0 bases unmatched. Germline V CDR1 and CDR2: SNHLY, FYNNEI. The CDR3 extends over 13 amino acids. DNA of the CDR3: TGTGCCAGCAGTGAAGCCAGGGGGACTGAAGCTTTCTTT. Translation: CASSEARGTEAFF.

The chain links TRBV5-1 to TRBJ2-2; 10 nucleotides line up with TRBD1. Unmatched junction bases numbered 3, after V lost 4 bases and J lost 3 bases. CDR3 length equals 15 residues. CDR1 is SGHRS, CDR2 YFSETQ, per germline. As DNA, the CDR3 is TGCGCCAGCAGCCTGGACAGGGGGGACACCGGGGAGCTGTTTTTT. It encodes CASSLDRGDTGELFF. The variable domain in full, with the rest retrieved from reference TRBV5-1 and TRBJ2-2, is KAGVTQTPRYLIKTRGQQVTLSCSPISGHRSVSWYQQTPGQGLQFLFEYFSETQRNKGNFPGRFSGRQFSNSRSEMNVSTLELGDSALYLCASSLDRGDTGELFFGEGSRLTVL.

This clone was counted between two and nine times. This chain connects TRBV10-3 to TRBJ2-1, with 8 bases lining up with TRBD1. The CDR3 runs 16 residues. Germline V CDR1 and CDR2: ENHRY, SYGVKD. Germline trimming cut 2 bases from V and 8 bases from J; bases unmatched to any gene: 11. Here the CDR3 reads CAISEGSGTGSDEQFF. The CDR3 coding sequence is TGTGCCATCAGTGAGGGGTCGGGGACAGGTTCGGATGAGCAGTTCTTC.

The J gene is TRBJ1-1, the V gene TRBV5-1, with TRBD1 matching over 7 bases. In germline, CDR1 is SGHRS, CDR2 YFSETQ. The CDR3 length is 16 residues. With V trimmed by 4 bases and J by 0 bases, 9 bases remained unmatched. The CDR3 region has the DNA TGCGCCAGCAGCCTTACACAGGGGTCAATGAACACTGAAGCTTTCTTT. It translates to CASSLTQGSMNTEAFF.

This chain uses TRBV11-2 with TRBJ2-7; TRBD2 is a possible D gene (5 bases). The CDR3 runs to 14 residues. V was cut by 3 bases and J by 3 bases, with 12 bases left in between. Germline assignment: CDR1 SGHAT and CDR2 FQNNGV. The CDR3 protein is CASSFNGEGYEQYF. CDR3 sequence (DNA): TGTGCCAGCAGCTTTAACGGGGAAGGCTACGAGCAGTACTTC.

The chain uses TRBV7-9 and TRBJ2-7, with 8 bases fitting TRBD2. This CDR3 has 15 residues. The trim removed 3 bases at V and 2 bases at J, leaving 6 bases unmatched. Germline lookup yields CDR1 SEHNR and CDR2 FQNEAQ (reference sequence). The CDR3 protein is CASSFLPGGTYEQYF. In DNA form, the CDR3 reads TGTGCCAGCAGCTTTTTGCCGGGGGGGACCTACGAGCAGTACTTC.

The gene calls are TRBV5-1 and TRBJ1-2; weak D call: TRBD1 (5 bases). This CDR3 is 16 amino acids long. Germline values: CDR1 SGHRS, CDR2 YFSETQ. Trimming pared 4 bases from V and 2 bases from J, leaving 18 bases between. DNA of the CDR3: TGCGCCAGCAGCCTTGGGACCCAGGGAGGAAACTATGGCTACACCTTC. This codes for CASSLGTQGGNYGYTF.

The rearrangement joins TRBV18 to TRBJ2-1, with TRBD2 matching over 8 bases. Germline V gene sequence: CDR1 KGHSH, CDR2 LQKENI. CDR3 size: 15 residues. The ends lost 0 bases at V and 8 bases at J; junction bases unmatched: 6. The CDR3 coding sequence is TGTGCCAGCTCACCACCGGGACTAGGGGCCCATGAGCAGTTCTTC. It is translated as CASSPPGLGAHEQFF.

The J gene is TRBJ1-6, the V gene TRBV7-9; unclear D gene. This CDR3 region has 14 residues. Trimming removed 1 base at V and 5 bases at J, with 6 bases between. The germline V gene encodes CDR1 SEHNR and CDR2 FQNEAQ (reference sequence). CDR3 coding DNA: TGTGCCAGCAGCTTAGAAGCGGATAATTCACCCCTCCACTTT. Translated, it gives CASSLEADNSPLHF. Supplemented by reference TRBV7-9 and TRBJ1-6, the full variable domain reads DTGVSQNPRHKITKRGQNVTFRCDPISEHNRLYWYRQTLGQGPEFLTYFQNEAQLEKSRLLSDRFSAERPKGSFSTLEIQRTEQGDSAMYLCASSLEADNSPLHFGNGTRLTVT.

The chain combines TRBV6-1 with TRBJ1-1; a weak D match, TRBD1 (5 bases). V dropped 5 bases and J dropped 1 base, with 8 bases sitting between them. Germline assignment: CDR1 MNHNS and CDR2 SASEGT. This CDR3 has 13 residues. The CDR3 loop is CASSRQTNTEAFF. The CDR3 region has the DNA TGTGCCAGCAGTAGACAGACGAACACTGAAGCTTTCTTT.

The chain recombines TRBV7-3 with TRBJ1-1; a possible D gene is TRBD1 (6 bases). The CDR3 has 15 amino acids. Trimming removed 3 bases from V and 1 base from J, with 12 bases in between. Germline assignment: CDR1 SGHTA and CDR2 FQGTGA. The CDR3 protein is CASSLKGEWNTEAFF. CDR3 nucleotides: TGTGCCAGCAGCTTGAAGGGGGAATGGAACACTGAAGCTTTCTTT.

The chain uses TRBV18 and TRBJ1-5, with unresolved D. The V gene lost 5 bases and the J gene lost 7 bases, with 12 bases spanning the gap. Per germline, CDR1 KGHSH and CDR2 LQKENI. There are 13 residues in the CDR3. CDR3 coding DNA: TGTGCCAGCTCATTTGATAGTATCCAGCCCCAGCATTTT. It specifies CASSFDSIQPQHF. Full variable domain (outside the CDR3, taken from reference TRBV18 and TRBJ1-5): NAGVMQNPRHLVRRRGQEARLRCSPMKGHSHVYWYRQLPEEGLKFMVYLQKENIIDESGMPKERFSAEFPKEGPSILRIQQVVRGDSAAYFCASSFDSIQPQHFGDGTRLSIL.

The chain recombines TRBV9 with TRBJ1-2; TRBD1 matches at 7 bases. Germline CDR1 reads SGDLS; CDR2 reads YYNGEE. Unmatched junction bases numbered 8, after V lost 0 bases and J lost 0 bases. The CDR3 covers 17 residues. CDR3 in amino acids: CASSVAGTGVSNYGYTF. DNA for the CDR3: TGTGCCAGCAGCGTAGCTGGCACAGGGGTATCTAACTATGGCTACACCTTC.